Sequencing of this T cell receptor beta chain was carried out in a study of STAT5B mutations in CD4+ large granular lymphocyte leukemia. The CDR3 is 15 residues long. Germline lookup yields CDR1 SGHTA and CDR2 FQGNSA. Losses at the gene ends were 3 bases for V and 5 bases for J; bases not matched to a gene: 4. Whole-study findings and limits: Patient CD4-sorted repertoires looked more clonal than healthy CD4+ repertoires, even without putative leukemic clones. 8/27 top patient clones versus 2/35 control clones were TRBV06-family.

Points on this clone: What it binds is unknown.

Here immunoSEQ multiplex PCR was the method, and the copy in TCRdb shows in-frame clones only, minus some. The data hold about 8,000 clones, with nearly 90% observed a single time. The chain joins TRBV7-2 to TRBJ2-5; TRBD2 matches at 12 bases. The sample taken for sequencing was PBMCs. This sequence was found in a woman aged 70 to 79 with CD4+ T-cell large granular lymphocyte leukemia. The DNA of the CDR3 is TGTGCCAGCAGCTTCTCTAGCGGGGGGGCCGAGACCCAGTACTTC. The encoded protein is CASSFSSGGAETQYF.